What follows describes a single T cell receptor beta chain. Its binding antigen is unknown. The junction does not match germline at one end; this may be a read error. This sample was taken from a study of Graves' ophthalmopathy and Graves' hyperthyroidism (dated by TCRdb to the late 2010s). Notes on the research overall: Peripheral blood was collected at initial diagnosis, before any treatment. The study used TCR beta repertoire signatures to distinguish Graves' ophthalmopathy from Graves' hyperthyroidism and to predict progression to ophthalmopathy. In total, 135 blood samples were TCR-sequenced: approximately 42 ophthalmopathy, roughly 77 hyperthyroidism and some 17 hyperthyroidism-to-ophthalmopathy patients. To explore V-J signatures that distinguish ophthalmopathy from hyperthyroidism, a discovery set of roughly 98 patients was enrolled, made up of 43 with ophthalmopathy and 57 with stable hyperthyroidism. For independent validation, a separate cohort was made up of 18 to 20 hyperthyroidism patients plus 17 patients who later progressed from hyperthyroidism to ophthalmopathy. In more than five hyperthyroidism patients, T-cell repertoires of thyroid tissue and blood were compared. Once sampling was done, hyperthyroidism patients were given methimazole at a starting dose of 30 mg daily, while ophthalmopathy patients were given high-dose intravenous methylprednisolone. Results the study describes overall, beyond this receptor: The 13-signature model separated ophthalmopathy from stable hyperthyroidism with over 85% sensitivity and almost 84% specificity in cross-validation, and 80%/75% in the test set. No statistical method was used to set the sample size in advance, and the investigators knew which group each participant was assigned to. Most of the expanded thyroid clonotypes with a frequency above 0.001 were also detected in blood, and it was suggested that the thyroid immune response may be reflected by blood repertoires. In validation, the model predicted ophthalmopathy progression with nearly 71% sensitivity and roughly 72% specificity; roughly eleven predicted patients were CT-confirmed with GO in a median of about 6.1 months.

For repertoire sequencing, the TCR beta CDR3 regions were amplified from RNA transcripts. A first-round RT-PCR used HTBI primers with the Qiagen OneStep RT-PCR kit, followed by a second-round multiplex PCR, size selection and purification. Libraries were sequenced on an Illumina HiSeq2000 using paired-end 100 bp reads. The published analysis was carried out like this. SOAPnuke was used for read processing, and reads with adapters, uncalled bases, a mean Phred below 15, or no exact constant-primer or identifier match were discarded. COPE v1.2.5 was used to merge the high-quality paired reads. Each unique nucleotide sequence was treated as a clonotype, and MiTCR v1.1 was used to align the clonotypes to the IMGT TRB V, D and J references. Analysis was restricted to V-J combinations with a frequency above 0.0001, which covered just over 98% of repertoires. For each V-J combination, a TCR clonal expansion and chaos score was defined as F50 clonal expansion divided by the chaos observed in the TCRdist matrix. Welch's t-statistics and random forest were used to reduce the features to approximately 13 V-J combinations, which were then used as input to a naive Bayes classifier. Thyroid-blood repertoire similarity was quantified with the Morisita-Horn index. Through fastp at Q25 and MiXCR, TCRdb rebuilt clones from the public reads, retaining in-frame beta chains. Under each unique CDR3 protein, matching rows form one entry showing the most common genes and DNA. None of the V and J calls come from the authors' own analysis; TCRdb made them. In this sample the table shows about 24,000 distinct CDR3 sequences, about 50% of which occur a single time. The ten largest make up 5% to 8.5% of the sample.

The cysteine opens and the phenylalanine closes a CDR3 of 15 amino acids. The sequence is cut down to CDR3 DNA, 45 bases in frame from base 1. Reading the germline V gene (reference sequence) gives CDR1 DFQATT and CDR2 SNEGSKA. Hyperthyroidism was defined as stable when no progression to ophthalmopathy occurred within 18 months of follow-up. Hyperthyroidism patients were newly diagnosed, were aged 18 to 65 years, and had a disease duration under 2 months. Patients with other autoimmune diseases, uncontrolled infections, pregnancy or lactation were excluded. Clinical symptoms, serum thyroxine, TRAb, thyroid ultrasound and orbital computed tomography formed the basis of the diagnosis. Ficoll-Paque density gradient centrifugation was used to isolate PBMCs from under 11 ml of fresh peripheral blood. Total RNA was extracted using Trizol reagent, and RNA quality was checked on an Agilent 2100 Bioanalyzer.

This receptor was taken from an adult woman with stable Graves' hyperthyroidism. The chain is made from TRBV20-1 and TRBJ2-4, and the D gene may be TRBD2, 5 bases matching. The sequenced sample consisted of peripheral blood. The encoded CDR3 is CSARVVQLAKSIQYF. The nucleotide sequence is TGCAGTGCCAGAGTAGTACAGCTAGCCAAAAGCATTCAGTACTTC.